Detailed here is one T cell receptor (beta chain). The target of this receptor is not known. No base qualities exist here, and no much larger clone lies one base off it. The CDR3 regions of human TCRbeta chains were subjected to immunosequencing. In the original analysis: TCRs in the repertoires were compared against a reference library of SARS-CoV-2-specific TCRs that had been generated with the MIRA antigen-specificity platform. Breadth meant the fraction of unique TCRs that were SARS-CoV-2-associated, whereas depth meant the fraction of total T cells that were SARS-CoV-2-associated. Using the MIRA data, every spike-specific TCR was mapped to the spike region that the TCR reacted to and assigned to either a CD4 or a CD8 class. Log10-transformed breadth and depth values were compared by one-way ANOVA with Sidak's multiple comparisons tests. This immuneACCESS table, as held by TCRdb, lists in-frame sequences with V and J called but not all clones. Of the missing ones, under half trace to an unresolved V gene in checked studies; the others have no known cause. V and J calls and clone size are those listed in that table; D and trimming were worked out from the DNA. The sample has approximately 120,000 clones on record, approximately 91% of them singletons. The ten largest clones take up approximately 6% of the sample.

Including the terminal cysteine and phenylalanine, the CDR3 comprises 17 residues. The entry retains the CDR3 DNA only, 51 bases that are in frame from base 1. After removal of 4 bases from V and 4 bases from J, the junction retains 17 bases not matched to a gene. From a lookup of the germline V gene, CDR1 and CDR2 are SGHRS and YFSETQ. The sample originates from a study of T cell responses to AZD1222 COVID-19 vaccine (dated by TCRdb to the early 2020s). Looking at the study overall: A total of about 240 trial participants underwent TCR sequencing, of whom roughly 210 received two doses of AZD1222 and about 26 received two doses of the MenACWY control vaccine. Trial participants were enrolled by age into 18-55, 56-69 and 70-plus year subgroups, with approximately 150, 30 and 60 TCR-sequenced participants respectively.

Summary of the overall study and its limitations: Reportedly, almost half of the unique spike-specific TCRs recognized epitopes lying outside the regions that are mutated in the B.1.351 and B.1.1.7 variants. No day 14 peak-response samples were available, so repertoires were characterized only after the peak T cell response. After two AZD1222 doses, spike-specific TCR breadth and depth were significantly higher than at day 0 and than in MenACWY recipients. Conclusions about previously exposed vaccinees are limited, since just five or six AZD1222 recipients were seropositive for SARS-CoV-2 at baseline. Most participants were white British and females outnumbered males, and the authors suggested that clonal diversity may have been underestimated. The whole spike protein was spanned by vaccine-associated CD4 TCRs, and dominant responses were seen in regions 160-218 and 743-854. The 56-69-year group was small, and its depth increase did not reach significance, likely because of low power.

The time point label corresponds to: about 28 days (+/-7) after the second vaccine dose. AZD1222 recipients given second doses at about 4 weeks or at about 12 weeks were pooled, since spike-specific TCR depth and breadth were not found to differ between the two schedules. The vaccinee samples were drawn from two UK trials, COV001 and COV002, one of which was a single-blind randomized controlled phase 2/3 trial testing AZD1222 (ChAdOx1 nCoV-19) in healthy adults. For TCRbeta chain sequencing, PBMC samples were collected from trial participants at day 0 and at day 28 after the second dose. The specimen was peripheral blood, collected 28 days after the second AZD1222 dose. The clonotype was recovered from an adult who received the AZD1222 COVID-19 vaccine. The sequence joins TRBV5-1 to TRBJ2-7, with TRBD1 matching 7 junction bases. The nucleotide sequence reads as follows: TGCGCCAGCAGCCTCCGTACAGGGGCGTGGGCCGGGTACGAGCAGTACTTC. It is translated as CASSLRTGAWAGYEQYF.